Listed below are T cell receptor beta chains from one sample, sequenced in a study of cytomegalovirus exposure and HLA in healthy donors. Profiled with immunoSEQ multiplex PCR; TCRdb holds only in-frame clones, not every one. The sample lists 130,000 to 150,000 clones; 79% were seen once. Specimen: PBMCs. The origin of the receptors is a man younger than 35 in good health and CMV-seronegative. CDR3s include the opening cysteine and the closing phenylalanine or tryptophan. The D gene is left open where the match is weak. The size field is filled for only some rows; it gives once, few, many or a size class.

>14|TRBD1|TRBJ1-6|TRBV25-1|-
TGTGCCAGCAGTGTGACAGGGGGTAATTCACCCCTCCACTTT
CASSVTGGNSPLHF
>15|-|TRBJ1-1|TRBV25-1|-
TGTGCCAGCAGTGAATGGGGTACAGGGACAACTGAAGCTTTCTTT
CASSEWGTGTTEAFF
>16|TRBD1|TRBJ1-5|TRBV30|once
TGTGCCTGGAGTGTACGAACAGGGGGAGGTAATCAGCCCCAGCATTTT
CAWSVRTGGGNQPQHF
>15|TRBD1|TRBJ2-2|TRBV19|-
TGTGCCAGTAGTATGGGGACAGGGGTCCGGGGGGAGCTGTTTTTT
CASSMGTGVRGELFF
>13|-|TRBJ2-7|TRBV29-1|once
TGCAGCGTTGAGGTTGGGGGGAGGTACGAGCAGTACTTC
CSVEVGGRYEQYF
>13|-|TRBJ2-7|TRBV5-4|-
TGTGCCAGCAGCTCGGGCCCGACGGGAGAGCAGTACTTC
CASSSGPTGEQYF
>16|-|TRBJ2-7|TRBV10-3|once
TGTGCCATCAGTCTTCAGGGGCTGTCCAGCTCCTACGAGCAGTACTTC
CAISLQGLSSSYEQYF
>14|-|TRBJ1-5|TRBV7-2|-
TGTGCCAGCAGTCCACGGGGAGGCGCTCAGCCCCAGCATTTT
CASSPRGGAQPQHF
>17|TRBD1|TRBJ2-2|TRBV5-1|-
TGCGCCAGCAGCCCCGGACAGGGGGCTTTTACCACCGGGGAGCTGTTTTTT
CASSPGQGAFTTGELFF
>16|TRBD1|TRBJ2-5|TRBV5-6|-
TGTGCCAGCAGCGCCTCCGGGACAGGGGTCCAAGAGACCCAGTACTTC
CASSASGTGVQETQYF
>15|TRBD1|TRBJ1-2|TRBV15|-
TGTGCCACCAGCAGAGAAAGGGGGCTTATCTATGGCTACACCTTC
CATSRERGLIYGYTF
>15|TRBD1|TRBJ1-2|TRBV5-1|-
TGCGCCAGCAGCACCGGGACAGGGGGAGAGGGTGGCTACACCTTC
CASSTGTGGEGGYTF
>18|-|TRBJ2-6|TRBV7-2|-
TGTGCCAGCAGCCAACCGGGAGCGGGCGGTCCTGGGGCCAACGTCCTGACTTTC
CASSQPGAGGPGANVLTF
>14|TRBD1|TRBJ1-6|TRBV5-1|-
TGCGCCAGCAGCTTCGACAGGGGGAATTCACCCCTCCACTTT
CASSFDRGNSPLHF
>14|TRBD1|TRBJ2-5|TRBV11-2|-
TGTGCCAGCAGTGGACAGGGATTCCAAGAGACCCAGTACTTC
CASSGQGFQETQYF
>16|-|TRBJ2-3|TRBV11-2|-
TGTGCCAGCGCTCCGGTGGGCAGATCAGAAACAGATACGCAGTATTTT
CASAPVGRSETDTQYF
>14|-|TRBJ2-1|TRBV6-5|once
TGTGCCAGCAGTTCAGTCAACAGGGTGGGCGAGCAGTTCTTC
CASSSVNRVGEQFF
>14|TRBD1|TRBJ2-5|TRBV7-9|-
TGTGCCAGCAGCTTTGGACAGGGAGTGGAGACCCAGTACTTC
CASSFGQGVETQYF
>15|-|TRBJ1-1|TRBV6-5|-
TGTGCCAGCAGTTACGACAGCCACATGAACACTGAAGCTTTCTTT
CASSYDSHMNTEAFF
>14|-|TRBJ1-1|TRBV5-1|-
TGCGCCAGCAGGCCCGGGGGACCGAACACTGAAGCTTTCTTT
CASRPGGPNTEAFF
>18|TRBD1|TRBJ2-1|TRBV6-1|-
TGTGCCAGCAGGGAAAGCGGGCACCGGGACAGGCGGTACAATGAGCAGTTCTTC
CASRESGHRDRRYNEQFF
>15|-|TRBJ1-5|TRBV19|-
TGTGCCAGTAACAACCAGGGCTCAAGGAATCAGCCCCAGCATTTT
CASNNQGSRNQPQHF
>14|-|TRBJ2-3|TRBV7-6|-
TGTGCCAGCAGCTTAGACAGGGACACAGATACGCAGTATTTT
CASSLDRDTDTQYF
>17|TRBD1|TRBJ1-6|TRBV7-2|-
TGTGCCAGCAGCCTAGGGACAGGCAGCTCCTATAATTCACCCCTCCACTTT
CASSLGTGSSYNSPLHF
>13|TRBD1|TRBJ2-7|TRBV5-1|-
TGCGCCAGCAGCAGGGACAGGATCTACGAGCAGTACTTC
CASSRDRIYEQYF
>12|TRBD1|TRBJ1-2|TRBV15|once
TGTGCCACCAGATCCAGGGGGGATGGCTACACCTTC
CATRSRGDGYTF
>15|TRBD1|TRBJ2-7|TRBV4-2|-
TGTGCCAGCAGCCACCAAGGGACAGGGGGGTACGAGCAGTACTTC
CASSHQGTGGYEQYF
>15|-|TRBJ1-3|TRBV4-3|-
TGCGCCAGCAGCCAAGTCGGCCAGGGCGGAAACACCATATATTTT
CASSQVGQGGNTIYF
>16|-|TRBJ1-5|TRBV27|-
TGTGCCAGCAGTCCCTATCCGGGGGATCCTTATCAGCCCCAGCATTTT
CASSPYPGDPYQPQHF
>14|-|TRBJ2-7|TRBV5-6|few
TGTGCCAGCAGCTTTCCAGCGAGCTCCTACGAGCAGTACTTC
CASSFPASSYEQYF
>16|TRBD2|TRBJ2-1|TRBV5-8|-
TGTGCCAGCAGTCGGCGGACTAGCGGGGCTAAGGATGAGCAGTTCTTC
CASSRRTSGAKDEQFF
>11|-|TRBJ2-3|TRBV10-3|-
TGTGCCATCAGTGTTCGGGGTACGCAGTATTTT
CAISVRGTQYF
>14|-|TRBJ1-1|TRBV2|once
TGTGCCAGCTTGACCTGGGGGGGAAACACTGAAGCTTTCTTT
CASLTWGGNTEAFF
>22|-|TRBJ2-4|TRBV4-1|-
TGCGCCAGCAGCCAAGTAATCGGACTTCCCACCTCCACCATTCTAGCCAAAAACATTCAGTACTTC
CASSQVIGLPTSTILAKNIQYF
>14|-|TRBJ1-2|TRBV4-3|-
TGCGCCAGCAGCCTAGGAAGGGGGAAGTTCGGCTACACCTTC
CASSLGRGKFGYTF
>13|TRBD2|TRBJ2-1|TRBV19|-
TGTGCCAGTGCTAAGCGGGGTTGGTATGAGCAGTTCTTC
CASAKRGWYEQFF
>13|TRBD1|TRBJ1-2|TRBV10-3|-
TGTGCCACCCTGGGACAGGGGGTGGGGGGCTACACCTTC
CATLGQGVGGYTF
>13|TRBD1|TRBJ1-2|TRBV5-1|-
TGCGCCAGCAGCTGGGACAGGACCTATGGCTACACCTTC
CASSWDRTYGYTF
>12|-|TRBJ2-7|TRBV6-1|few
TGTGCCAGCAGTGTGGCGGCCAGCGAGCAGTACTTC
CASSVAASEQYF
>13|-|TRBJ2-7|TRBV6-6|-
TGTGCCAGCCGGGGGGCAAGCTCCTACGAGCAGTACTTC
CASRGASSYEQYF
>15|-|TRBJ2-6|TRBV6-5|few
TGTGCCAGCAGTTGGACGACAGCTGGGGCCAACGTCCTGACTTTC
CASSWTTAGANVLTF
>13|-|TRBJ2-1|TRBV19|-
TGTGCCAGTAATTGGGGCGGGGCCAATGAGCAGTTCTTC
CASNWGGANEQFF
>12|-|TRBJ2-4|TRBV29-1|once
TGCAGCGCCTGTGACACGGCAAACATTCAGTACTTC
CSACDTANIQYF
>16|TRBD1|TRBJ2-3|TRBV7-9|-
TGTGCCAGCAGCTCGCCCGACAGGGGGTCCGGGGATACGCAGTATTTT
CASSSPDRGSGDTQYF
>15|-|TRBJ2-2|TRBV12-5|-
TGTGCTAGTGGTTTGGGACCGCGGGTTACCGGGGAGCTGTTTTTT
CASGLGPRVTGELFF
>12|-|TRBJ2-3|TRBV5-8|-
TGTGCCAGCAGCTTGACAGCTGATACGCAGTATTTT
CASSLTADTQYF
>13|-|TRBJ2-7|TRBV7-7|few
TGTGCTAGCAGCCCTAACAGGGTCGACGAGCAGTACTTC
CASSPNRVDEQYF